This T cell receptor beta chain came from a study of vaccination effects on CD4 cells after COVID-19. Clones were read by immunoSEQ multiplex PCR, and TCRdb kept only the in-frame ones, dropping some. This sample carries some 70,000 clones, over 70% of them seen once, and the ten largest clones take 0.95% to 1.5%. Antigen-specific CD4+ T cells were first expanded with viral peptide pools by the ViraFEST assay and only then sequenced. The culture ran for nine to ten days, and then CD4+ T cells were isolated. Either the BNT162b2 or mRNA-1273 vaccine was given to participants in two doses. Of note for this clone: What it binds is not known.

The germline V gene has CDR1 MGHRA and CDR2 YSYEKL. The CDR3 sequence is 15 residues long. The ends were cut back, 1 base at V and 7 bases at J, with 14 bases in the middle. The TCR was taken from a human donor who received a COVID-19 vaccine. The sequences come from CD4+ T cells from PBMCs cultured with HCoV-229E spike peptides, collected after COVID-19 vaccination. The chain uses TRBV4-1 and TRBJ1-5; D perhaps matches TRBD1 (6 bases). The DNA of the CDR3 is TGCGCCAGCAGCCAAGTTGCGGGGGCCGGACAGCCCCAGCATTTT. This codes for CASSQVAGAGQPQHF.